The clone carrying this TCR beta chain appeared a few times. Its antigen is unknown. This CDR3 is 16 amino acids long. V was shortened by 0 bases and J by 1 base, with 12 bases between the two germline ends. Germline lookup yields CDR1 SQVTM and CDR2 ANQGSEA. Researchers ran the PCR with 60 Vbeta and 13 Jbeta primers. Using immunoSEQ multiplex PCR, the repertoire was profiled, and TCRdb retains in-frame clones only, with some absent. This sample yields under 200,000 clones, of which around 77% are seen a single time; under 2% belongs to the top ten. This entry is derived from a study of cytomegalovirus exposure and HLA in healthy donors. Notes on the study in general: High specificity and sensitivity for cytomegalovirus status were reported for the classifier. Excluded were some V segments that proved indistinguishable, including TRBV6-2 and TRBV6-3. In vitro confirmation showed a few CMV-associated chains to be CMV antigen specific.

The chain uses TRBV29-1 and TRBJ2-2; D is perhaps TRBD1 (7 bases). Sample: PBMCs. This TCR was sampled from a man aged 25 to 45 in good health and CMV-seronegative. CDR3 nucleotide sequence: TGCAGCGTTGAAGATGCAGGGGGGAGGAACACCGGGGAGCTGTTTTTT. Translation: CSVEDAGGRNTGELFF.